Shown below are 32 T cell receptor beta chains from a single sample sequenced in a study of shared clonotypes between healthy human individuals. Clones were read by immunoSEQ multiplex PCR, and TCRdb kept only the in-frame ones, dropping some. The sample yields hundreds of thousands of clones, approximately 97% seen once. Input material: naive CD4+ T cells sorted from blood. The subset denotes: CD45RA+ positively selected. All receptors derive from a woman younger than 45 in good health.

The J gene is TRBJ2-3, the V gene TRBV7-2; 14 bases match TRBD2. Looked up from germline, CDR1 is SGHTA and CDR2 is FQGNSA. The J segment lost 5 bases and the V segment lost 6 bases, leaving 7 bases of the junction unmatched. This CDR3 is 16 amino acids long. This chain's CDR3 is CASSSGTSGRRDTQYF. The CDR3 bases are TGTGCCAGCAGTTCCGGGACTAGCGGGAGAAGAGATACGCAGTATTTT.

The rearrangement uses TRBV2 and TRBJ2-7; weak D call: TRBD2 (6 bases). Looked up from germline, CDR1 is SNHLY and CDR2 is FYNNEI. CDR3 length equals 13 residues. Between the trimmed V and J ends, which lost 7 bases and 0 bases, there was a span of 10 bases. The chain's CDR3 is CASTRDSSYEQYF. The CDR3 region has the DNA TGTGCCAGCACCCGGGACTCCTCCTACGAGCAGTACTTC.

The CDR3 DNA is TGTGCCAGCTCACAACAGGGGGCCTCCCAAGAGACCCAGTACTTC. This gives the protein CASSQQGASQETQYF. The chain uses TRBV18 and TRBJ2-5; 9 bases are a match to TRBD1. V was pared by 4 bases and J by 1 base, with 4 bases of the junction left unmatched. The CDR3 is 15 amino acids. CDR1 and CDR2 (germline): KGHSH, LQKENI.

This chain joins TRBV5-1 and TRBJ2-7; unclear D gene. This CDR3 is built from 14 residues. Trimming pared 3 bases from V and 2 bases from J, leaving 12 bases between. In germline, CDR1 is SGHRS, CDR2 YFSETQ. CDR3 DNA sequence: TGCGCCAGCAGCTGGGGAACTGGAGCCTACGAGCAGTACTTC. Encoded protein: CASSWGTGAYEQYF.

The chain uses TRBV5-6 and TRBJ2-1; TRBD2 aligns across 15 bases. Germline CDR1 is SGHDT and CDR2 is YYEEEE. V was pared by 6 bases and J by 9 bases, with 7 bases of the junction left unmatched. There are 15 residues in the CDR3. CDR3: CASTLGTSGRSEQFF. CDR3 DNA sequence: TGTGCCAGCACCCTAGGGACTAGCGGGAGGAGTGAGCAGTTCTTC. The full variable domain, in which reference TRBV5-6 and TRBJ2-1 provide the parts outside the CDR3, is DAGVTQSPTHLIKTRGQQVTLRCSPKSGHDTVSWYQQALGQGPQFIFQYYEEEERQRGNFPDRFSGHQFPNYSSELNVNALLLGDSALYLCASTLGTSGRSEQFFGPGTRLTVL.

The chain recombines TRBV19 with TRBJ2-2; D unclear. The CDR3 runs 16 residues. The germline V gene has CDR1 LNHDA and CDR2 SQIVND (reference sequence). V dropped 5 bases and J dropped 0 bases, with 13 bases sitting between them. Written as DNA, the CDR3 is TGTGCCAGTAGTTACGAGTCTTCACCGAACACCGGGGAGCTGTTTTTT. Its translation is CASSYESSPNTGELFF.

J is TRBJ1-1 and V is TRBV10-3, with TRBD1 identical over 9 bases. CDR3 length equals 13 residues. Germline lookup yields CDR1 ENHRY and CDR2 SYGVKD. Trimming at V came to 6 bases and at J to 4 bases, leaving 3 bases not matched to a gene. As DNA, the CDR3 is TGTGCCATCAGCCCGACAGGGGGCACTGAAGCTTTCTTT. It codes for CAISPTGGTEAFF.

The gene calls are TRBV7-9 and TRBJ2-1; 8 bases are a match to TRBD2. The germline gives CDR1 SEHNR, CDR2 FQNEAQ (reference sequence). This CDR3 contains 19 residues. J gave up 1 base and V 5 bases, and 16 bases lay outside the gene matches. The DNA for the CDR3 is TGTGCCAGCAGCACCGCAGCGGGAGATGGTTCGCGTTCCTACAATGAGCAGTTCTTC. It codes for CASSTAAGDGSRSYNEQFF.

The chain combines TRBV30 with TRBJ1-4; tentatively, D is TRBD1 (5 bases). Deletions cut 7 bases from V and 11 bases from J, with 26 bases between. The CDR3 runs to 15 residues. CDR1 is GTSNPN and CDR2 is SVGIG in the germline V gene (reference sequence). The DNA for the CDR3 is TGTGCCTTCCAAAAGGGCCGAGGGGTGTCTTGGAAACTGTTTTTT. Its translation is CAFQKGRGVSWKLFF.

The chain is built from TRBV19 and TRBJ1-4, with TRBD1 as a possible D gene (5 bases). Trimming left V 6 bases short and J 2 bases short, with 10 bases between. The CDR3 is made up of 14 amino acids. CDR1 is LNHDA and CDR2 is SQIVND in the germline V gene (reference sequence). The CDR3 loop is CASSPTATNEKLFF. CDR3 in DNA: TGTGCCAGTAGCCCGACAGCGACTAATGAAAAACTGTTTTTT.

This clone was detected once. The CDR3 region is CASSAGTGADYGYTF. The CDR3 DNA reads as TGTGCCAGTAGTGCCGGGACAGGGGCGGACTATGGCTACACCTTC. The chain combines TRBV19 with TRBJ1-2, with TRBD1 matching 10 bases. This CDR3 contains 15 residues. The germline V gene encodes CDR1 LNHDA and CDR2 SQIVND (reference sequence). The V and J ends lost 5 bases and 3 bases, in that order; junction bases with no gene match: 6.

CDR3 sequence reads: CASSLPHSSGNTIYF. CDR3 DNA sequence: TGCGCCAGCAGCTTGCCGCACAGCTCTGGAAACACCATATATTTT. V and J are TRBV5-1 and TRBJ1-3; D uncertain. Deletions cut 1 base from V and 0 bases from J, with 8 bases between. Germline V gene sequence: CDR1 SGHRS, CDR2 YFSETQ. The CDR3 is 15 residues long.

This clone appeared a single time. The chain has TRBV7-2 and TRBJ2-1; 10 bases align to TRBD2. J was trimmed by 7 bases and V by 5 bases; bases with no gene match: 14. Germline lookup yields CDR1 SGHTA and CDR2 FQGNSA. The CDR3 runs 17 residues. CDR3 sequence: CASSRIKTSGKRNEQFF. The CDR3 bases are TGTGCCAGCAGCCGAATAAAAACTAGCGGGAAGAGGAATGAGCAGTTCTTC.

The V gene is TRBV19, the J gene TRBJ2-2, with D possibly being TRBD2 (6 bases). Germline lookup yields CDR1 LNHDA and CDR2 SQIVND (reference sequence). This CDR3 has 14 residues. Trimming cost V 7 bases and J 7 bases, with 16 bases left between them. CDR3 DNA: TGTGCCAGTATGCTGTACGGGGGTGGCGGGGAGCTGTTTTTT. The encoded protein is CASMLYGGGGELFF.

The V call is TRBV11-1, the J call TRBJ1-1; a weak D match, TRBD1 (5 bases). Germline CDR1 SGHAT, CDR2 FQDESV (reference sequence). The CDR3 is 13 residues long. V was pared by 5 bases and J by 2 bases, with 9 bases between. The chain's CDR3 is CASSGGRNTEAFF. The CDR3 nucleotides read TGTGCCAGCAGCGGGGGACGAAACACTGAAGCTTTCTTT.

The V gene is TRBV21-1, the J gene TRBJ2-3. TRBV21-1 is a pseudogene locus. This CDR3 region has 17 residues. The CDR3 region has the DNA TGTGCCAGCGGGGAAAGTACAATCGGGGCCCGAAGGAGAACGCAGTATTTT. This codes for CASGESTIGARRRTQYF.

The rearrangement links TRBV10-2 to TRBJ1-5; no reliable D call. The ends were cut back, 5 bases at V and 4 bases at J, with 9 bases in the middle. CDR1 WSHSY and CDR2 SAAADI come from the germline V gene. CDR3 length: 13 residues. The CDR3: CASSTQDNQPQHF. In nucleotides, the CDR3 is TGCGCCAGCAGTACCCAGGATAATCAGCCCCAGCATTTT.

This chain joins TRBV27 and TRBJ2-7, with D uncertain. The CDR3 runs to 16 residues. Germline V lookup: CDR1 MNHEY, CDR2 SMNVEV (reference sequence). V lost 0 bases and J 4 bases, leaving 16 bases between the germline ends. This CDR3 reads CASSLSGWAIGYEQYF. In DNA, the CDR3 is TGTGCCAGCAGTTTATCGGGCTGGGCGATTGGGTACGAGCAGTACTTC.

As DNA, the CDR3 is TGTGCCAGCAGCTCTCTCGGGGGGAGGCAAGAGACCCAGTACTTC. Its protein product is CASSSLGGRQETQYF. The J gene is TRBJ2-5, the V gene TRBV7-7, with 7 bases that match TRBD2. J was trimmed by 2 bases and V by 4 bases; bases with no gene match: 7. This CDR3 spans 15 amino acids. Germline CDR1 SSHAT, CDR2 FNYEAQ (reference sequence).

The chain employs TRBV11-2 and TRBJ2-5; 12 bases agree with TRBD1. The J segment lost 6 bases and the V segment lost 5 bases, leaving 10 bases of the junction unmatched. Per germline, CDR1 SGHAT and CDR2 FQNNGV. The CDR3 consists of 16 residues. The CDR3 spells CASSDLRDRGLKTQYF. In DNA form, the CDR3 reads TGTGCCAGCAGCGATCTCCGGGACAGGGGGCTGAAGACCCAGTACTTC.

Written as DNA, the CDR3 is TGTGCCAGCAGTTACGTCCTGGGGGGGACTCCGGCTGAAGCTTTCTTT. Its protein product is CASSYVLGGTPAEAFF. V is TRBV6-6 and J is TRBJ1-1; D is perhaps TRBD1 (5 bases). CDR1 is MNHNY and CDR2 is SVGAGI in the germline V gene (reference sequence). The V and J ends lost 2 bases and 6 bases respectively, with 19 bases between them. The CDR3 contains 16 residues.

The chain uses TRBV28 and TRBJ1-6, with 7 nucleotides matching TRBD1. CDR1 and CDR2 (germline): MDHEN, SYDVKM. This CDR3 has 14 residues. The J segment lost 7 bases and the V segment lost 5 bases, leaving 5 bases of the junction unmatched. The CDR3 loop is CASSVPGQNSPLHF. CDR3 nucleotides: TGTGCCAGCAGTGTCCCGGGACAGAATTCACCCCTCCACTTT.

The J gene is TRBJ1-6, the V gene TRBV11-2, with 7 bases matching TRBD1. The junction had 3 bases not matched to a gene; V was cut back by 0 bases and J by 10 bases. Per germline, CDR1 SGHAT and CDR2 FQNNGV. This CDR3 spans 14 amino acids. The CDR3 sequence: CASSLEGQSSPLHF. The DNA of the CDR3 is TGTGCCAGCAGCTTAGAGGGACAGAGCTCACCCCTCCACTTT.

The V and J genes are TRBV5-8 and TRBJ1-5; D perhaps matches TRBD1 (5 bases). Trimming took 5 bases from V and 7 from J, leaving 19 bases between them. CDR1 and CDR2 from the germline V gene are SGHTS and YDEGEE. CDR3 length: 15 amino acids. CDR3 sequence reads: CASRRGSMTNQPQHF. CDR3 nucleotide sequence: TGTGCCAGCAGGAGGGGAAGTATGACCAACCAGCCCCAGCATTTT.

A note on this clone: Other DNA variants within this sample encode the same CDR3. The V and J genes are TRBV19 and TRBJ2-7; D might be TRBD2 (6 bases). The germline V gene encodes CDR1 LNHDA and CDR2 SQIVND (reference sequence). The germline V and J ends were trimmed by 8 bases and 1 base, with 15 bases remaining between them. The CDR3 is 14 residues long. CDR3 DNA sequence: TGTGCCAGTCGTGCGGGGAGCCCATCCTACGAGCAGTACTTC. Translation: CASRAGSPSYEQYF.

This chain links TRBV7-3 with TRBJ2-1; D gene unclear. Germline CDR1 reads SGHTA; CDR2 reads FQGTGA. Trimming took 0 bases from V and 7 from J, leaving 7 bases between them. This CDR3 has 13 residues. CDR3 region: CASSLTPANEQFF. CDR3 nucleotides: TGTGCCAGCAGCTTAACGCCCGCTAATGAGCAGTTCTTC.

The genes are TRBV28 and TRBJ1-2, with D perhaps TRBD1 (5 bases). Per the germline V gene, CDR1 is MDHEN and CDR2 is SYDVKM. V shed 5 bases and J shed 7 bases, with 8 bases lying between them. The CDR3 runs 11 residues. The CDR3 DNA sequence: TGTGCCAGCAGTAGAGGGGTTGGCTACACCTTC. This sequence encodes CASSRGVGYTF.

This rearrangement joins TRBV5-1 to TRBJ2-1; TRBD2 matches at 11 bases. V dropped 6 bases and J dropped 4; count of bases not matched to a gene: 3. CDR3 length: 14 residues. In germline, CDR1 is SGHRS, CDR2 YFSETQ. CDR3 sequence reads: CASNLAGGYNEQFF. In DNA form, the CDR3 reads TGCGCCAGCAATCTAGCGGGAGGATACAATGAGCAGTTCTTC.

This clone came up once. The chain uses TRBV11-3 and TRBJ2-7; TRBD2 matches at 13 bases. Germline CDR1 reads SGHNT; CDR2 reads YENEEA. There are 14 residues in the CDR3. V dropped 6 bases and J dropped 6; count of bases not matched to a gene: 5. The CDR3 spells CASSGLAGALEQYF. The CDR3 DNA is TGTGCCAGCAGTGGACTAGCGGGAGCTCTCGAGCAGTACTTC.

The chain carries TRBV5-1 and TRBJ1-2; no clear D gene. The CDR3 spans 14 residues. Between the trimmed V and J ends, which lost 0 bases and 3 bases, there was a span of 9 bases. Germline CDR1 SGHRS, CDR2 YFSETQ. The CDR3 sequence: CASSLEQRDYGYTF. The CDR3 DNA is TGCGCCAGCAGCTTGGAACAGAGAGACTATGGCTACACCTTC.

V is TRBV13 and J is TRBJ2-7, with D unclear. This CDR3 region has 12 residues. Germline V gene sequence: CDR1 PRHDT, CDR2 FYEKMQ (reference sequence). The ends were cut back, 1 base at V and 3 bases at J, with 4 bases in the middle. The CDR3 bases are TGTGCCAGCAGCTTAGCAGACTACGAGCAGTACTTC. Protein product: CASSLADYEQYF.

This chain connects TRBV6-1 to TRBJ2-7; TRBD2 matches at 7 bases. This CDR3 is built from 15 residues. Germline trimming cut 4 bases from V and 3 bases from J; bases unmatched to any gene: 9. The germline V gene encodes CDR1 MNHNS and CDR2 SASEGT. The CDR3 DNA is TGTGCCAGCAGTGGGGAGGGCGCTAGCGGCTACGAGCAGTACTTC. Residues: CASSGEGASGYEQYF.